Listed below are T cell receptor beta chains from one sample, sequenced in a study of cytomegalovirus exposure and HLA in healthy donors. Generated by immunoSEQ multiplex PCR, the TCRdb table keeps only in-frame clones and is missing some. The table for this sample gives roughly 120,000 clones. The sequencing input was PBMCs. All receptors derive from a man aged 35 to 55 in good health and CMV-seronegative. CDR3s include the opening cysteine and the closing phenylalanine or tryptophan. D genes are given only for firm matches.

V gene,D gene,J gene,CDR3 DNA,CDR3 protein
TRBV10-2,TRBD2,TRBJ2-1,TGCGCCAGCAAGTCCCAGACTAGCGGGATCTCCTACAATGAGCAGTTCTTC,CASKSQTSGISYNEQFF
TRBV7-9,TRBD1,TRBJ2-7,TGTGCCAGCAGCGTCCCAAGACAGGGCTACGAGCAGTACTTC,CASSVPRQGYEQYF
TRBV5-1,TRBD1,TRBJ1-1,TGCGCCAGCAGCTTGGCCCCAGGGACAGTGAACACTGAAGCTTTCTTT,CASSLAPGTVNTEAFF
TRBV7-3,TRBD1,TRBJ1-2,TGTGCCAGCAGCTCCCAGACAGGGTATGGCTACACCTTC,CASSSQTGYGYTF
TRBV11-3,TRBD2,TRBJ2-5,TGTGCCAGCAGCGTAGCGGGAGGGCCGAAGACCCAGTACTTC,CASSVAGGPKTQYF
TRBV4-3,TRBD2,TRBJ2-7,TGCGCCAGCAGCCAAGTAGCGGGGTCCTACGGGCAGTACTTC,CASSQVAGSYGQYF
TRBV9,TRBD1,TRBJ1-1,TGTGCCAGCAGCGTAGGCGCAGGGGGTGAAGCTTTCTTT,CASSVGAGGEAFF
TRBV29-1,TRBD2,TRBJ2-5,TGCAGCGTTGGGGGCGGGCTAGCGGGAGGGAAGGAGACCCAGTACTTC,CSVGGGLAGGKETQYF
TRBV30,-,TRBJ2-7,TGTGCCTGGAGTGTACGAGGGAACCAGCAGTACTTC,CAWSVRGNQQYF
TRBV7-9,-,TRBJ2-6,TGTGCCAGCAGCTCGACTACTGGGGCCAACGTCCTGACTTTC,CASSSTTGANVLTF
TRBV9,-,TRBJ1-4,TGTGCCAGCAGCGTAGGACAGACTGAAAAACTGTTTTTT,CASSVGQTEKLFF
TRBV5-1,TRBD1,TRBJ1-2,TGCGCCAGCAGCTTGGAAGGGACAGGGGCGTACCATTATGGCTACACCTTC,CASSLEGTGAYHYGYTF
TRBV11-3,TRBD2,TRBJ2-3,TGTGCCAGCAGCTTGTCTAGCGGGAGGGGCACAGATACGCAGTATTTT,CASSLSSGRGTDTQYF
TRBV15,-,TRBJ1-2,TGTGCCACCAGCAGAGCCCCCCAACAGTCCAGGAACTATGGCTACACCTTC,CATSRAPQQSRNYGYTF
TRBV18,-,TRBJ2-7,TGTGCCAGCTCACCAGGGGAGTCCTACGAGCAGTACTTC,CASSPGESYEQYF
TRBV19,TRBD2,TRBJ2-1,TGTGCCAGCAACCCAAGTTACCGTAGCGGGAGGGTTGAGCAGTTCTTC,CASNPSYRSGRVEQFF
TRBV11-1,TRBD1,TRBJ1-1,TGTGCCAGCAGTCACCGGGACAGGGGGCTTACTGAAGCTTTCTTT,CASSHRDRGLTEAFF
TRBV4-2,-,TRBJ1-5,TGTGCCAGCAGCCAAGATCAGGGGAATCAGCCCCAGCATTTT,CASSQDQGNQPQHF
TRBV6-1,-,TRBJ2-7,TGTGCCAGCAGTGAAGTTGCGGGGCGCCGCTCCGAGCAGTACTTC,CASSEVAGRRSEQYF
TRBV4-1,TRBD1,TRBJ1-2,TGCGCCAGCAGCCAAGATCCGGGGACAGGGGGCTATGGCTACACCTTC,CASSQDPGTGGYGYTF
TRBV10-3,-,TRBJ2-2,TGTGCCATCAGCCACAGGGTCCCCGGGGAGCTGTTTTTT,CAISHRVPGELFF
TRBV4-1,TRBD1,TRBJ1-4,TGCGCCAGCAGCCAATCGGACAGGGACGAAAAACTGTTTTTT,CASSQSDRDEKLFF
TRBV15,TRBD1,TRBJ2-3,TGTGCCACCAGCAGAGATCAGAAGGGGGCGAGCACAGATACGCAGTATTTT,CATSRDQKGASTDTQYF
TRBV4-1,TRBD2,TRBJ2-1,TGCGCCAGCAGCCAAACCGGGACTAGCGGGATGATCTCCTACAATGAGCAGTTCTTC,CASSQTGTSGMISYNEQFF
TRBV19,TRBD2,TRBJ2-7,TGTGCCAGTTCCCGGGGGGGCCAGGGGACCATTTCCTACGAGCAGTACTTC,CASSRGGQGTISYEQYF
TRBV7-3,-,TRBJ2-3,TGTGCCAGCAGCCCCAGGGCCTCCACAGATACGCAGTATTTT,CASSPRASTDTQYF
TRBV5-6,-,TRBJ2-2,TGTGCCAGCATCGACGGACAGTCCGGGGAGCTGTTTTTT,CASIDGQSGELFF
TRBV11-3,TRBD1,TRBJ2-7,TGTGCCAGCAGCCAGGGACAGACCTTTTACGAGCAGTACTTC,CASSQGQTFYEQYF
TRBV5-5,TRBD2,TRBJ2-4,TGTGCCAGCAGTCCTAGCGGACTAGACCTAGCCAAAAACATTCAGTACTTC,CASSPSGLDLAKNIQYF
TRBV15,TRBD1,TRBJ2-1,TGTGCCACCAGCAGAGCACAGGGGTACAATGAGCAGTTCTTC,CATSRAQGYNEQFF
TRBV10-1,TRBD2,TRBJ2-1,TGCGCCAGCCGAAGCGGGAGCAATGAGCAGTTCTTC,CASRSGSNEQFF
TRBV2,TRBD1,TRBJ2-5,TGTGCCAGCGGCGAGGACAGGCCTCAGGGGACCCAGTACTTC,CASGEDRPQGTQYF
TRBV28,TRBD1,TRBJ1-5,TGTGCCAGCAGTTTATCAGGGGGCATCAATCAGCCCCAGCATTTT,CASSLSGGINQPQHF
TRBV7-8,TRBD2,TRBJ2-7,TGTGCCAGCCCCACGGCGCTAGCGGGAGGTCTTACCTACGAGCAGTACTTC,CASPTALAGGLTYEQYF
TRBV10-2,-,TRBJ1-4,TGCGCCAGCAGTGTTAGCCAGGGCCTTAATGAAAAACTGTTTTTT,CASSVSQGLNEKLFF
TRBV5-1,TRBD2,TRBJ2-3,TGCGCCAGCAGCTCCCTAGCGGGGGGAAGCACAGATACGCAGTATTTT,CASSSLAGGSTDTQYF
TRBV29-1,-,TRBJ1-2,TGCAGCGTTGGGGAGGGGAGAGGGGGCTACACCTTC,CSVGEGRGGYTF
TRBV15,TRBD2,TRBJ2-7,TGTGCCACCAGCAGCGAGCGGGGCCCCTACGAGCAGTACTTC,CATSSERGPYEQYF
TRBV7-7,TRBD2,TRBJ2-1,TGTGCTAGCAGCGCTGGGACTAGCTTCAATGAGCAGTTCTTC,CASSAGTSFNEQFF
TRBV5-1,TRBD2,TRBJ2-3,TGCGCCAGCAGCTTGGGCATAGCGGGAGTCTTCACAGATACGCAGTATTTT,CASSLGIAGVFTDTQYF
TRBV5-1,-,TRBJ2-7,TGCGCCAGCAGCTCGCTACAGGGTATCGCCTACGAGCAGTACTTC,CASSSLQGIAYEQYF
TRBV4-3,-,TRBJ1-2,TGCGCCAGCAGCCAAGATCTCACAAGGGGCGCTGGCTACACCTTC,CASSQDLTRGAGYTF